A single sample gave rise to the 14 T cell receptor beta chains below, sequenced in a study of blood T cell repertoires in COVID-19. TCRdb keeps only in-frame clones here, not all; method: immunoSEQ multiplex PCR. Here the sample spans roughly 140,000 clones, 80% to 90% being singletons. Sequenced input: peripheral blood. Receptors originate from a woman in her seventies with acute or convalescent COVID-19.

The chain couples TRBV13 to TRBJ1-3; D call uncertain. CDR1 PRHDT and CDR2 FYEKMQ come from the germline V gene (reference sequence). Trimming took 6 bases from V and 1 from J, leaving 16 bases between them. The CDR3 consists of 16 residues. CDR3 bases: TGTGCCAGCAGGCCCGCGGGGTTACATTCTGGAAACACCATATATTTT. This sequence encodes CASRPAGLHSGNTIYF.

Worth noting for this clone: A read error may account for a junction end that differs from germline. The chain employs TRBV25-1 and TRBJ2-1; 9 bases fit TRBD1. The CDR3 contains 11 residues. CDR1 and CDR2 from the germline V gene are MGHDK and SYGVNS. The CDR3 DNA is TGTGCCAGCAGTGCCGGGACAGGGTTTATCTTC. Translating it yields CASSAGTGFIF. Supplemented by reference TRBV25-1 and TRBJ2-1, the full variable domain reads EADIYQTPRYLVIGTGKKITLECSQTMGHDKMYWYQQDPGMELHLIHYSYGVNSTEKGDLSSESTVSRIRTEHFPLTLESARPSHTSQYLCASSAGTGFIFGPGTRLTVL.

This chain joins TRBV7-2 and TRBJ2-3; no reliable D call. This CDR3 has 15 residues. Trimming shortened V by 5 bases and J by 0 bases, and 12 bases separated the two germline ends. The germline V gene encodes CDR1 SGHTA and CDR2 FQGNSA. CDR3 amino acids: CASSQRAISTDTQYF. Written as DNA, the CDR3 is TGTGCCAGCAGCCAAAGAGCTATAAGCACAGATACGCAGTATTTT.

The V gene is TRBV19, the J gene TRBJ1-2; TRBD1 matches 9 bases. The V segment lost 3 bases and the J segment 2 bases; nucleotides outside the gene matches: 4. The CDR3 loop spans 15 amino acids. The germline CDR1 and CDR2 sequences are LNHDA and SQIVND (reference sequence). CDR3 DNA: TGTGCCAGTAGTATCGGACAGGGGTTAAACTATGGCTACACCTTC. Translating it yields CASSIGQGLNYGYTF.

The genes are TRBV28 and TRBJ1-4; D remains unclear. Trimming shortened V by 8 bases and J by 5 bases, and 9 bases separated the two germline ends. CDR1 and CDR2 (germline): MDHEN, SYDVKM. This CDR3 is 12 amino acids long. CDR3 coding DNA: TGTGCCAGCGGGCAGGTCAATGAAAAACTGTTTTTT. Translation gives CASGQVNEKLFF.

V usage is TRBV11-2 and J usage is TRBJ1-2, with D perhaps TRBD1 (5 bases). This CDR3 has 16 residues. Trimming removed 7 bases at V and 2 bases at J, with 20 bases between. The germline CDR1 and CDR2 sequences are SGHAT and FQNNGV. The CDR3 loop is CASNSLISAGNYGYTF. DNA for the CDR3: TGTGCCAGCAATTCCCTTATTTCAGCAGGGAACTATGGCTACACCTTC.

V usage is TRBV15 and J usage is TRBJ1-6, with a tentative D call TRBD1 (5 bases). CDR1 is LNHNV, CDR2 YYDKDF, per germline (reference sequence). CDR3 length: 14 amino acids. V lost 8 bases and J 4 bases, leaving 12 bases between the germline ends. The CDR3 DNA is TGTGCCACCTCTCCAGGGAATTATAATTCACCCCTCCACTTT. Translating gives CATSPGNYNSPLHF.

The chain uses TRBV7-9 and TRBJ1-2, with 8 bases matching TRBD1. The germline V gene has CDR1 SEHNR and CDR2 FQNEAQ (reference sequence). CDR3 size: 14 residues. V was pared by 6 bases and J by 2 bases, with 5 bases of the junction left unmatched. CDR3 bases: TGTGCCAGCAGTGGGACAGGACTGAACTATGGCTACACCTTC. Protein: CASSGTGLNYGYTF.

This clone appeared a few times. The chain uses TRBV5-1 and TRBJ2-6; 7 positions match TRBD1. The V and J ends lost 4 bases and 2 bases, in that order; junction bases with no gene match: 3. The V gene's germline CDR1 is SGHRS and CDR2 YFSETQ. The CDR3 totals 15 residues. For the CDR3, the DNA is TGCGCCAGCAGCGCACAGGGGACTGGGGCCAACGTCCTGACTTTC. Its protein product is CASSAQGTGANVLTF.

The rearrangement joins TRBV6-6 to TRBJ2-5, with TRBD2 matching over 7 bases. This CDR3 is 14 amino acids long. V shed 6 bases and J 5 bases; nucleotides not matched to a gene: 9. Germline V gene sequence: CDR1 MNHNY, CDR2 SVGAGI (reference sequence). The CDR3 here is CASRVPGGWETQYF. The CDR3 DNA reads as TGTGCCAGCAGGGTCCCCGGGGGGTGGGAGACCCAGTACTTC.

The chain combines TRBV6-6 with TRBJ2-7, with D uncertain. CDR1 and CDR2 from the germline V gene are MNHNY and SVGAGI (reference sequence). The V and J ends lost 5 bases and 7 bases respectively, with 15 bases between them. This CDR3 spans 13 amino acids. The DNA of the CDR3 is TGTGCCAGCAGTGAGAGTGGGCGAAGGGAGCAGTACGTC. It is translated as CASSESGRREQYV.

As for this clone: At one of its ends the junction is not consistent with the germline gene, which may arise from a read error. This rearrangement joins TRBV7-7 to TRBJ1-1, with D unclear. The CDR3 extends over 13 amino acids. CDR1 and CDR2 from the germline V gene are SSHAT and FNYEAQ (reference sequence). This CDR3 is CASSFRQNTEAFF. CDR3 nucleotide sequence: TGTGCTAGCAGCTTCAGGCAGAACACTGAAGCTTTCTTT.

In its sample, this clone was seen once. V and J are TRBV5-6 and TRBJ2-3, with D maybe TRBD2 (6 bases). The CDR3 length is 14 residues. Germline V gene lookup returns CDR1 SGHDT and CDR2 YYEEEE. The V end lost 4 bases, the J end lost 0 bases, and 9 bases lay between the germline ends. The CDR3 region is CASSLGGSTDTQYF. CDR3 DNA: TGTGCCAGCAGCCTCGGGGGAAGCACAGATACGCAGTATTTT.

The genes are TRBV6-4 and TRBJ2-5, with 12 bases aligning to TRBD1. Germline V gene data show CDR1 as MRHNA and CDR2 as SNTAGT. This CDR3 has 15 residues. After removal of 6 bases from V and 5 bases from J, the junction contained 7 bases not matched to a gene. The CDR3 region has the DNA TGTGCCAGCAGACCGGGACAGGGGGCAGGGGAGACCCAGTACTTC. Its translation is CASRPGQGAGETQYF.